The clone carrying this TCR beta chain was recorded once. This record comes from a study of technical replicates of blood from four donors. Some clones are missing from TCRdb's copy, which holds only in-frame ones; the method was immunoSEQ multiplex PCR. The profile covers around 98,000 clones, with 90% to 97% appearing a single time and 0.2% to 0.25% taken by the ten largest. The sample consisted of T cells isolated from PBMCs. The clonotype was recovered from a human donor in good health.

The CDR3 protein is CASSLVTGGFSNQPQHF. The CDR3 DNA follows: TGTGCCAGCAGCTTAGTGACAGGGGGCTTTAGCAATCAGCCCCAGCATTTT. The V and J genes are TRBV7-8 and TRBJ1-5; the match to TRBD1 covers 10 bases. V trimming: 1 base; J trimming: 0 bases; junction bases outside the gene matches: 3. Germline loops: CDR1 SGHVS, CDR2 FQNEAQ. The length of the CDR3 is 17 residues.